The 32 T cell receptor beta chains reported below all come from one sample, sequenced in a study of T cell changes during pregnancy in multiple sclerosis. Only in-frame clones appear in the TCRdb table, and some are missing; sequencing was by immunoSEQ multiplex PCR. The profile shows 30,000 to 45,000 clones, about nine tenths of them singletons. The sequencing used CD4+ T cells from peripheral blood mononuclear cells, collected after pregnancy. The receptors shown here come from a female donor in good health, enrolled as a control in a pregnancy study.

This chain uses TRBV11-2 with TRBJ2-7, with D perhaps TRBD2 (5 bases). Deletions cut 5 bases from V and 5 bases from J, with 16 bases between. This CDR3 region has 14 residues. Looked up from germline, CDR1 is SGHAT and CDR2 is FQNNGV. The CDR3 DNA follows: TGTGCCAGCAGCCTATCGAGGGTTGGCAACGAGCAGTACTTC. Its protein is CASSLSRVGNEQYF.

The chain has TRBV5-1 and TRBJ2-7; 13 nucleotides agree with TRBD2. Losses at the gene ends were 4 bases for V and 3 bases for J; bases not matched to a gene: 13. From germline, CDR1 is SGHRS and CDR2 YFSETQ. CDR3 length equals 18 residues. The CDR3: CASSPKTSGGQHYYEQYF. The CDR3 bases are TGCGCCAGCAGCCCCAAGACTAGCGGGGGGCAGCATTACTACGAGCAGTACTTC.

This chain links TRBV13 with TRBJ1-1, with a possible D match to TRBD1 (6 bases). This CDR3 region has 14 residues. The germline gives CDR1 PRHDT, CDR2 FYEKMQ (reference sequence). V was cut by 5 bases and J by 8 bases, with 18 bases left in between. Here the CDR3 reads CASSTRSDSLEAFF. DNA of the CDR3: TGTGCCAGCAGCACCCGATCGGACAGCTTAGAAGCTTTCTTT.

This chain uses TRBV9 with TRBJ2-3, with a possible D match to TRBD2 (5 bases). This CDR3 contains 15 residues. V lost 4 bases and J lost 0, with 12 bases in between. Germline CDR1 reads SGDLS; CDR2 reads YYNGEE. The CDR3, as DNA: TGTGCCAGCAGCATCACTAGGCTTAGCACAGATACGCAGTATTTT. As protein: CASSITRLSTDTQYF.

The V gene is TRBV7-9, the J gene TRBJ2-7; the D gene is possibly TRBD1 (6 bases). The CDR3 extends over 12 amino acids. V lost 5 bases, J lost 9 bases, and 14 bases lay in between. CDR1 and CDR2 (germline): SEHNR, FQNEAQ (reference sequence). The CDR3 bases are TGTGCCAGCAGCAGGGACACGGTCGGGCAGTACTTC. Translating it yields CASSRDTVGQYF. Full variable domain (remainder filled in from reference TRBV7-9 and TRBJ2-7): DTGVSQNPRHKITKRGQNVTFRCDPISEHNRLYWYRQTLGQGPEFLTYFQNEAQLEKSRLLSDRFSAERPKGSFSTLEIQRTEQGDSAMYLCASSRDTVGQYFGPGTRLTVT.

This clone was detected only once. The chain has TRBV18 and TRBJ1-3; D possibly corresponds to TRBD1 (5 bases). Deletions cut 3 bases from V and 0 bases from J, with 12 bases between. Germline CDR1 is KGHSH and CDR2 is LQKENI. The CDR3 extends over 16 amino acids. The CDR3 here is CASSPIDSHSGNTIYF. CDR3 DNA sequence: TGTGCCAGCTCACCTATTGACAGCCACTCTGGAAACACCATATATTTT.

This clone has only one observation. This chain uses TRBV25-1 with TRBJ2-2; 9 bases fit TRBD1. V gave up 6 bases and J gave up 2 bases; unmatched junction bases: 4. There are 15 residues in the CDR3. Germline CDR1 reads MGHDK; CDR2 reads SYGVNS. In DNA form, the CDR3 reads TGTGCCAGCAGGGGGACAGGGATAAACACCGGGGAGCTGTTTTTT. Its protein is CASRGTGINTGELFF.

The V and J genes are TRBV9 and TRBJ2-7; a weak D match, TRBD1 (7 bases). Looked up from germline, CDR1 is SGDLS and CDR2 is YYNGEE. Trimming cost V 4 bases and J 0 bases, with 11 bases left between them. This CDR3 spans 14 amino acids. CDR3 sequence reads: CASSPGGSSYEQYF. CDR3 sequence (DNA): TGTGCCAGCAGCCCAGGGGGGAGCTCCTACGAGCAGTACTTC.

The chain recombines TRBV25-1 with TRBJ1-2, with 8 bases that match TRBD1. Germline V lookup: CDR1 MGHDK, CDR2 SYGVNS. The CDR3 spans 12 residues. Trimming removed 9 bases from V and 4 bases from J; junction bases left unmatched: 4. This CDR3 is CASGQGTYGYTF. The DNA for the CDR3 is TGTGCCAGTGGACAGGGCACCTATGGCTACACCTTC.

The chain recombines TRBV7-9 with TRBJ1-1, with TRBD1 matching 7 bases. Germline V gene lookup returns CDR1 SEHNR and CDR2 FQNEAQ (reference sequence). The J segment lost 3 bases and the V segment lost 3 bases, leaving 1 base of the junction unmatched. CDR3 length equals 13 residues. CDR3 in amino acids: CASSFTGDTEAFF. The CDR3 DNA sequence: TGTGCCAGCAGCTTTACAGGGGACACTGAAGCTTTCTTT. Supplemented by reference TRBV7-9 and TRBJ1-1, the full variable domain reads DTGVSQNPRHKITKRGQNVTFRCDPISEHNRLYWYRQTLGQGPEFLTYFQNEAQLEKSRLLSDRFSAERPKGSFSTLEIQRTEQGDSAMYLCASSFTGDTEAFFGQGTRLTVV.

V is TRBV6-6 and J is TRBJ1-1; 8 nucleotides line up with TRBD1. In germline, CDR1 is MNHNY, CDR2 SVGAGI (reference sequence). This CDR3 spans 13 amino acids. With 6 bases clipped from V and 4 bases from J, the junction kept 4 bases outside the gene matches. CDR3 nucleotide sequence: TGTGCCAGCAGACCCGGACAGGGCACTGAAGCTTTCTTT. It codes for CASRPGQGTEAFF.

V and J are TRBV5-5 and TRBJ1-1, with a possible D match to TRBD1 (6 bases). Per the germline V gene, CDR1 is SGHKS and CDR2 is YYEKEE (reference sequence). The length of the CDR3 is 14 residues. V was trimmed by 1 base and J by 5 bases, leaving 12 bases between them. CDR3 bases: TGTGCCAGCAGCTTGACAGGGCGGCAGACTGAAGCTTTCTTT. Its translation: CASSLTGRQTEAFF.

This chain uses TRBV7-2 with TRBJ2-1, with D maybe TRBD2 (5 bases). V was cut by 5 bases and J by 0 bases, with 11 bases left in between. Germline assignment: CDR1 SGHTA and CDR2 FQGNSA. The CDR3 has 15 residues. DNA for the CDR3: TGTGCCAGCAGCCGGACTTACAGCTCCTACAATGAGCAGTTCTTC. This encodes CASSRTYSSYNEQFF.

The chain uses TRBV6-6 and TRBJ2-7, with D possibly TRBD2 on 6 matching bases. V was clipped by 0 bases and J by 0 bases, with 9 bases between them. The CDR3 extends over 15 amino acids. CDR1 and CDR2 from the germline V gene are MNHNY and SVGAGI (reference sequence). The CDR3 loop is CASSYSNGGSYEQYF. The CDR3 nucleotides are TGTGCCAGCAGTTACTCGAACGGGGGCTCCTACGAGCAGTACTTC.

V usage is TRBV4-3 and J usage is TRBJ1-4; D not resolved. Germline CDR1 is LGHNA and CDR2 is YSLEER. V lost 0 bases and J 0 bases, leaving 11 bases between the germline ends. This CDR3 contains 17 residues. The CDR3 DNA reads TGCGCCAGCAGCCAAGATCATTGGGGAGCAACTAATGAAAAACTGTTTTTT. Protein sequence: CASSQDHWGATNEKLFF.

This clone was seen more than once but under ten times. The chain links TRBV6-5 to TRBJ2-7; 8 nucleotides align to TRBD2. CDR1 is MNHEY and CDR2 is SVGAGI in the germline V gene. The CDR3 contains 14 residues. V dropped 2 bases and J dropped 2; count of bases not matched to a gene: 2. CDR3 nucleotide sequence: TGTGCCAGCAGTTACCTAGCGGGTACCTACGAGCAGTACTTC. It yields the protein CASSYLAGTYEQYF.

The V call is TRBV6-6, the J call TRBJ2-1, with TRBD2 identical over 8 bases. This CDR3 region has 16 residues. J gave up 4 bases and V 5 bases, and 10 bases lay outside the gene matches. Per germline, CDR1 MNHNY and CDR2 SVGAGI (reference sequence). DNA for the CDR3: TGTGCCAGCAGTCCCCGAATAGCGGGGAGTTACAATGAGCAGTTCTTC. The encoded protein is CASSPRIAGSYNEQFF.

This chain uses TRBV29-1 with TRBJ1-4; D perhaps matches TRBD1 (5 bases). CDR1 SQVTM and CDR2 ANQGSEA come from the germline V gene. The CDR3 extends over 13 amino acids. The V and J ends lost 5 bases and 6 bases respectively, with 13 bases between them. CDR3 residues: CSVNRMRDEKLFF. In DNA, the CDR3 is TGCAGCGTTAACAGGATGAGAGATGAAAAACTGTTTTTT.

This CDR3 reads CAWSTHRTDTQYF. Written as DNA, the CDR3 is TGTGCCTGGAGTACACACCGCACAGATACGCAGTATTTT. The chain recombines TRBV30 with TRBJ2-3; no reliable D call. The V gene lost 2 bases and the J gene lost 1 base, with 7 bases spanning the gap. Per germline, CDR1 GTSNPN and CDR2 SVGIG (reference sequence). The CDR3 totals 13 residues.

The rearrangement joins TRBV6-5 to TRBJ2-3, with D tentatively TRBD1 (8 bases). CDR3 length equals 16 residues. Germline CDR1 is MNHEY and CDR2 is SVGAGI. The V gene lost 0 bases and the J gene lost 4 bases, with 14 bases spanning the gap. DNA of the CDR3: TGTGCCAGCAGTTACTCTAGGACAGGGAGGGCAGATACGCAGTATTTT. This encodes CASSYSRTGRADTQYF.

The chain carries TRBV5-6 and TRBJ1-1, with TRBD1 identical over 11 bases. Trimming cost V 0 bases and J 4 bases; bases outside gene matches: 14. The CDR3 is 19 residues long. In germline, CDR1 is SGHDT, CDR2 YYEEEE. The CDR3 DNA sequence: TGTGCCAGCAGCTTGGCCGTCACCGGGACAGGGGGAGGAATCACTGAAGCTTTCTTT. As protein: CASSLAVTGTGGGITEAFF.

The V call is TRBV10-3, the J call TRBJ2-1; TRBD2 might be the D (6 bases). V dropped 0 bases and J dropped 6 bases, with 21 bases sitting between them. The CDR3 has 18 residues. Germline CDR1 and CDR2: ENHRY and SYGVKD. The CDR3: CAISESASGGVTLNEQFF. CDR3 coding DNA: TGTGCCATCAGTGAGTCGGCCTCAGGCGGGGTAACCCTCAATGAGCAGTTCTTC.

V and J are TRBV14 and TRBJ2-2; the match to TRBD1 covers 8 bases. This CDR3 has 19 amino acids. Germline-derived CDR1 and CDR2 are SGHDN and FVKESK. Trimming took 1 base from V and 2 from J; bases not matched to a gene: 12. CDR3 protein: CASSQGQGTDLFNTGELFF. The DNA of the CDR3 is TGTGCCAGCAGCCAAGGACAGGGGACCGACCTTTTTAACACCGGGGAGCTGTTTTTT.

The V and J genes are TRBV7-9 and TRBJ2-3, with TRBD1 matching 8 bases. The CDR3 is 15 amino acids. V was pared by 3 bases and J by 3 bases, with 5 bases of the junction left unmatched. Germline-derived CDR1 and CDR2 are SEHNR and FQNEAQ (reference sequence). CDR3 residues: CASSFGQGATDTQYF. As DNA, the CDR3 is TGTGCCAGCAGCTTCGGGCAGGGGGCGACAGATACGCAGTATTTT.

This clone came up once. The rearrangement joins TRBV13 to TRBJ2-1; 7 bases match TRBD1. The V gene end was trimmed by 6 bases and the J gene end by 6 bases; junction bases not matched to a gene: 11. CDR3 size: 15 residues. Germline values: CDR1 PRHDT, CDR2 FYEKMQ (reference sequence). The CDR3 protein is CASSSIPGQTNEQFF. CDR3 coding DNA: TGTGCCAGCAGTTCCATCCCGGGACAGACCAATGAGCAGTTCTTC.

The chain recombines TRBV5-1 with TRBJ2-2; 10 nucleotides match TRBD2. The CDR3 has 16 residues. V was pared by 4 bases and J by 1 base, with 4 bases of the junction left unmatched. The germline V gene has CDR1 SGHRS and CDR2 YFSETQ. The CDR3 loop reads CASSGRTSGNTGELFF. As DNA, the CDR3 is TGCGCCAGCAGCGGGAGGACTAGCGGGAACACCGGGGAGCTGTTTTTT.

The CDR3 spells CASSFPTGEYYSPLHF. DNA of the CDR3: TGTGCCAGCAGTTTCCCCACAGGGGAGTATTATTCACCCCTCCACTTT. The chain employs TRBV27 and TRBJ1-6; 7 nucleotides line up with TRBD1. With 3 bases clipped from V and 8 bases from J, the junction kept 10 bases outside the gene matches. From germline, CDR1 is MNHEY and CDR2 SMNVEV (reference sequence). The CDR3 is made up of 16 amino acids.

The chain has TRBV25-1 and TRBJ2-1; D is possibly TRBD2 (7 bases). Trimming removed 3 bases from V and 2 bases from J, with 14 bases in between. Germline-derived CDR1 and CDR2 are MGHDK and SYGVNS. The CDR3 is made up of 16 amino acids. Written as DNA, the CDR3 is TGTGCCAGCAGTGAGCTAGGGGGGGGCACCTACAATGAGCAGTTCTTC. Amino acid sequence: CASSELGGGTYNEQFF.

The CDR3 loop is CASSLAITVLGDAKRAQYF. DNA for the CDR3: TGTGCCAGCAGCTTAGCGATAACGGTCCTAGGAGACGCCAAACGGGCCCAGTACTTC. The chain uses TRBV7-2 and TRBJ2-5; D remains ambiguous. The CDR3 totals 19 residues. In germline, CDR1 is SGHTA, CDR2 FQGNSA. With 0 bases removed from V and 9 bases from J, the gap between germline ends came to 29 bases.

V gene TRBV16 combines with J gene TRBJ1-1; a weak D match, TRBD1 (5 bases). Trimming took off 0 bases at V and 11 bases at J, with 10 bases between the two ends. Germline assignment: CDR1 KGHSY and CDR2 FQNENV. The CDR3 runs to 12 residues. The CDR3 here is CASSQSRALAFF. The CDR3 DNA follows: TGTGCCAGCAGCCAATCCAGGGCTCTGGCTTTCTTT. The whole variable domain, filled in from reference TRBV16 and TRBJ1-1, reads GEEVAQTPKHLVRGEGQKAKLYCAPIKGHSYVFWYQQVLKNEFKFLISFQNENVFDETGMPKERFSAKCLPNSPCSLEIQATKLEDSAVYFCASSQSRALAFFGQGTRLTVV.

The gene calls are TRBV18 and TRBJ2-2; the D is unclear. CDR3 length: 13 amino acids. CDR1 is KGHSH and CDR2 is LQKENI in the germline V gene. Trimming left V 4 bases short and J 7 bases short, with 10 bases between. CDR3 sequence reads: CASSQSRGGELFF. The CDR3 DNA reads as TGTGCCAGCTCACAATCGCGTGGCGGGGAGCTGTTTTTT.

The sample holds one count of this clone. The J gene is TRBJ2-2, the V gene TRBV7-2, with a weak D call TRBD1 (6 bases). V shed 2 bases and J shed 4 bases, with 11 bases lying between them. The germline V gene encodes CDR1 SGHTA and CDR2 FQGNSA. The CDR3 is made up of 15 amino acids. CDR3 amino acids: CASSLQGPGTGELFF. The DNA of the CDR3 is TGTGCCAGCAGCTTACAGGGGCCCGGCACCGGGGAGCTGTTTTTT.